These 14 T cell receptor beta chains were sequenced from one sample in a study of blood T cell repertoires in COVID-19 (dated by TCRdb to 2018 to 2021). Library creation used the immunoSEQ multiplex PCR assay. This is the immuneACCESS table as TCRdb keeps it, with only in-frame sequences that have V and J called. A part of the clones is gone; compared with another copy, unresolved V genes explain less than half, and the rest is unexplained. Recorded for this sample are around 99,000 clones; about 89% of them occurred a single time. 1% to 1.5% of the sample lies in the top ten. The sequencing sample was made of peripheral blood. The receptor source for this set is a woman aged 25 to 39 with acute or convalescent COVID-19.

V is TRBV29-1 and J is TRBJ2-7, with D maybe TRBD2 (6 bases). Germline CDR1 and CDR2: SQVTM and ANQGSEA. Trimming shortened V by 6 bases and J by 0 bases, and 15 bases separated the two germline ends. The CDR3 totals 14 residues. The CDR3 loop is CSVNLSGVSYEQYF. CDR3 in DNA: TGCAGCGTCAACCTTAGCGGAGTCTCCTACGAGCAGTACTTC.

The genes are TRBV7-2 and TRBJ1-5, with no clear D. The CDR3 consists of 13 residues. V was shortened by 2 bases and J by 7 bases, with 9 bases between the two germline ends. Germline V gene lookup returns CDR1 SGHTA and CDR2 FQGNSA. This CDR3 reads CASSLNLGQPQHF. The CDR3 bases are TGTGCCAGCAGCTTAAATCTAGGACAGCCCCAGCATTTT.

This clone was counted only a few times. Here the CDR3 reads CASSQSPIPPSEQYF. The CDR3 DNA reads as TGCGCCAGCAGCCAATCCCCAATCCCTCCTAGCGAGCAGTACTTC. The V and J genes are TRBV4-1 and TRBJ2-7, with no clear D. Germline V gene lookup returns CDR1 MGHRA and CDR2 YSYEKL. There are 15 residues in the CDR3. Trimming removed 2 bases at V and 6 bases at J, with 17 bases between.

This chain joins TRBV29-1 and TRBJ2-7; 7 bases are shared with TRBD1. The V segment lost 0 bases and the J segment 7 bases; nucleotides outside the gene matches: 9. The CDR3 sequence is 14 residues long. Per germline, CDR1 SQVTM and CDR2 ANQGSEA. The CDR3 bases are TGCAGCGTTGAAGACGGCACACCCAGGGGGGAGCAGTACTTC. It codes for CSVEDGTPRGEQYF.

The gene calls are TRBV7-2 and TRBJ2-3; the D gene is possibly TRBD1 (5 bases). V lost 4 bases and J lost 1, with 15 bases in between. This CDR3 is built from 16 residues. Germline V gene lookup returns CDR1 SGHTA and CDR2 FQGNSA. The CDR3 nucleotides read TGTGCCAGCAGCTCACGCCCGCAGGGTGGCACAGATACGCAGTATTTT. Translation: CASSSRPQGGTDTQYF.

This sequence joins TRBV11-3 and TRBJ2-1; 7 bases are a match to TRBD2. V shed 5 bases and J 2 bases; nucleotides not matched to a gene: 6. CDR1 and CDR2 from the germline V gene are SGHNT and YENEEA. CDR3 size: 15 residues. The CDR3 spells CASSELGGAYNEQFF. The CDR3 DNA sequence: TGTGCCAGCAGCGAACTGGGGGGGGCCTACAATGAGCAGTTCTTC.

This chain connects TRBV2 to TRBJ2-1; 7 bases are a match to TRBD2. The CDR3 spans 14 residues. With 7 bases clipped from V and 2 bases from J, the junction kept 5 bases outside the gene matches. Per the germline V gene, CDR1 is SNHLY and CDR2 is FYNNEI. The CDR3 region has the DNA TGTGCCAGCACGGCTAGCGGAACCTACAATGAGCAGTTCTTC. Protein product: CASTASGTYNEQFF.

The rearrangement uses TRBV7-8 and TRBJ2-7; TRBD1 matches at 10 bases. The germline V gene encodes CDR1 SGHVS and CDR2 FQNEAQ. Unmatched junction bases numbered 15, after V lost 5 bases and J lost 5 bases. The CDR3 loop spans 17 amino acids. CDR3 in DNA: TGTGCCAGCAGCCCTAGGACTCCGGGACAGGGGAACCACGAGCAGTACTTC. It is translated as CASSPRTPGQGNHEQYF. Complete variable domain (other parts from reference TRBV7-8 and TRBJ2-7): GAGVSQSPRYKVAKRGQDVALRCDPISGHVSLFWYQQALGQGPEFLTYFQNEAQLDKSGLPSDRFFAERPEGSVSTLKIQRTQQEDSAVYLCASSPRTPGQGNHEQYFGPGTRLTVT.

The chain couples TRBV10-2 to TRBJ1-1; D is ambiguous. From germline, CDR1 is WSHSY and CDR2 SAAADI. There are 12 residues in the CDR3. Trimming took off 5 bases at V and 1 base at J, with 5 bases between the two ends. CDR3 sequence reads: CASSSTNTEAFF. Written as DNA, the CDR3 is TGCGCCAGCAGTTCTACGAACACTGAAGCTTTCTTT.

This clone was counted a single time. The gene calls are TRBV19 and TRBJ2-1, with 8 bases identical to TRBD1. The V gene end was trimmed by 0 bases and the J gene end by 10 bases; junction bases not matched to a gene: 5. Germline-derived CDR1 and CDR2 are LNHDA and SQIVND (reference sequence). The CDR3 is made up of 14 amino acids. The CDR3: CASSIDFRDREQFF. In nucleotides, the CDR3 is TGTGCCAGTAGTATAGATTTCAGGGACAGGGAGCAGTTCTTC.

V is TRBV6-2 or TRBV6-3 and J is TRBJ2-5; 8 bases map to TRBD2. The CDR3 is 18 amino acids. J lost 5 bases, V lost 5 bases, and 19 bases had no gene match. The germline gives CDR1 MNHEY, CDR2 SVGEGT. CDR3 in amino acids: CASSSMFSKRERAETQYF. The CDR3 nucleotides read TGTGCCAGCAGTAGCATGTTTTCGAAGCGGGAGAGGGCGGAGACCCAGTACTTC.

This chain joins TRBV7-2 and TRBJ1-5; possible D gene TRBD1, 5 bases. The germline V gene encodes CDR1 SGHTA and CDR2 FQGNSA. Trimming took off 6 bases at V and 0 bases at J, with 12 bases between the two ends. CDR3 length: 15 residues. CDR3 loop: CASRDQGYSNQPQHF. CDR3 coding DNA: TGTGCCAGCAGGGACCAGGGTTATAGCAATCAGCCCCAGCATTTT.

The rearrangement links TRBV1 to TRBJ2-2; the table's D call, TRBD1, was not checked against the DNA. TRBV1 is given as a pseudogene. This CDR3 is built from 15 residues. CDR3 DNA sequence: TGCACCAGCAGACCGGGACAGGAGAACACCGGGGAGCTGTTTTTT. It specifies CTSRPGQENTGELFF.

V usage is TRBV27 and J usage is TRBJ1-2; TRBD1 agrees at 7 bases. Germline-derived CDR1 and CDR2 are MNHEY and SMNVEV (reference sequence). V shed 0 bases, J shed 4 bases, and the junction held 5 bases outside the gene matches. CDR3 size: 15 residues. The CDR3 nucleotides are TGTGCCAGCAGTTTATCACGACAGGGAACCTATGGCTACACCTTC. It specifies CASSLSRQGTYGYTF.